This T cell receptor (beta chain) was obtained from a study of T-cell memory formation after mild COVID-19. The overall study: The study found TCR clusters largely donor specific.

TCRdb processed the 5' RACE reads anew with MiXCR; each CDR3 protein has one entry. Of a few hundred thousand distinct CDR3 sequences in the sample, more than 20% are singletons; the top ten hold about 12%. Findings of the study overall: Clones shrinking between day 15 and 85 showed a balanced CD4/CD8 split, and those that grew later tilted toward CD4+. Among contracting clones, CD4+ were mainly CM/EM and CD8+ enriched in EMRA.

The CDR3 runs 14 residues. With 6 bases removed from V and 1 base from J, the gap between germline ends came to 12 bases. As concerns this clonotype: The antigen remains undetermined.

What was sequenced was PBMCs or a T cell subset sorted from them (not recorded which). The chain carries TRBV12-3 or TRBV12-4 and TRBJ1-1, with D unresolved. This receptor was identified in an adult woman who had mild COVID-19 (a few samples of this study predate the infection). Cell type and time point are not known. CDR3 sequence: CASRGTSGNTEAFF. The CDR3 nucleotides are TGTGCCAGCAGGGGCACATCAGGGAACACTGAAGCTTTCTTT.